The source of this T cell receptor (beta chain) is a study of T cell changes during pregnancy in multiple sclerosis (dated by TCRdb to the late 2010s). About the study as a whole: The study looked at changes in the T cell repertoire across pregnancy in women with multiple sclerosis.

As concerns this clone: Its antigen is still unknown. Base-call qualities are not available, and no considerably larger clone is one nucleotide away.

The library was generated by the immunoSEQ multiplex PCR assay. TCRdb took this table from immuneACCESS and kept in-frame rearrangements with V and J called. Such tables lack part of the clones; where checked against another copy, unresolved V genes explain under half of the gap, and the rest is unexplained. Present in this sample are around 37,000 clones, more than 70% of which were seen just once. Under 7.5% of the sample goes to the ten largest clones. The sample consisted of CD8+ T cells from peripheral blood mononuclear cells, taken in the third trimester of pregnancy. The receptor was isolated from a female donor with multiple sclerosis, enrolled in a pregnancy study.

Read as DNA, the sequence is TGTGCCAGCAGTTCCCCGACCGGGGTGGTCTACGAGCAGTACTTC. The encoded protein is CASSSPTGVVYEQYF. This sequence uses TRBV6-5 and TRBJ2-7; 5 matching bases give a weak D call of TRBD2. CDR1 and CDR2 were assigned from the germline V gene as MNHEY and SVGAGI. V is cut by 4 bases and J by 3 bases, and the space between the germline ends is 16 bases. The CDR3 runs 15 residues from the cysteine to the phenylalanine. Only the CDR3 DNA is retained, 45 bases long and in frame from the first base.